Sequencing of this T cell receptor (beta chain) was carried out in a study of blood T cells in healthy people across ages. This CDR3 contains 15 residues. The germline V gene has CDR1 KGHSH and CDR2 LQKENI. Trimming left V 6 bases short and J 2 bases short, with 16 bases between. Each sample had at least 6.5 million PBMCs isolated. The table lists this clonotype with many counts. Its antigen remains unknown. General study results and limits: In older individuals, TCR beta diversity per million T cells was lower, falling roughly linearly with age.

Combining a sample-barcoded 5' primer with a J-beta primer mix, a second PCR ran for 7 to 11 cycles. TCRdb reanalysed the 5' RACE reads using MiXCR and keeps one entry per CDR3 protein. The sample lists hundreds of thousands of distinct CDR3 sequences; approximately 52% were seen once. This receptor was identified in a woman of 80 years or more in good health. Input material: blood. The chain uses TRBV18 and TRBJ2-5; the D call may be TRBD1 or TRBD2 (5 bases each). The CDR3 sequence: CASSRHSGQQETQYF. The CDR3 nucleotides are TGTGCCAGCTCCCGTCACTCGGGGCAGCAAGAGACCCAGTACTTC.